This TCR beta chain appears in the sequencing data of a study of beta chain features in type 1 diabetes listed by TCRdb under 2018. General notes on the study: Patients and healthy donors did not differ in mean age, gender distribution, total cell number or subset yield. In the study, TCRB repertoires of sorted circulating CD4+ T cell subsets from recently diagnosed type 1 diabetes patients were compared with those of matched healthy donors. A total of 85 million to 140 million sorted cells were examined across all samples, and a strong correlation was observed between cell number per subset and RNA yield. Regulatory and stem cell-like memory subsets were isolated from only 8 patients and about 8 healthy donors, whereas naive and central memory subsets came from all 28 donors.

Beyond this particular receptor, the publication reports: Only small numbers of individuals were included in the HLA sub-analyses, which left unresolved whether HLA type had any influence on TCRB rearrangement. Naive, central memory and regulatory TCRB repertoires appeared to be more alike among patients than among healthy donors. Type 1 diabetes patients showed a moderate but significant shortening of TCRB CDR3 length in all four CD4+ subsets. Shorter templates might be favored by PCR, yet because patient and control samples were amplified and corrected together, any such skew would affect both groups equally. Fewer insertions and more nucleotide deletions at VDJ recombination sites were observed in patients with type 1 diabetes, implying thymic rearrangement abnormalities. Because cDNA rather than genomic DNA was sequenced, highly expressing activated cells could have been over-represented, although no difference in activation and CD3 levels was found between groups.

The entire amount of isolated RNA was reverse transcribed using the High Capacity cDNA Reverse Transcription Kit, so the sequenced TCRB transcripts were expressed ones. Naive, central memory and regulatory T cell samples underwent deep immunoSEQ sequencing, averaging roughly 3.5 million total reads per sample. After sorted cells were lysed in RLT buffer, RNA was extracted with DNase-treated RNeasy Micro or Mini kits, with the choice depending on cell number. To prevent cross-contamination, every cell subset was processed on its own, while patient and healthy donor samples were processed together. The immunoSEQ multiplex PCR was used to amplify TCRB sequences from cDNA, yielding 87-bp fragments that span the CDR3 region. The amplicons were sequenced using the Illumina HiSeq platform. The authors processed their data as follows. PCR bias was corrected computationally using synthetic template baselines, and reads within Hamming distance 2 were collapsed, with unmergeable singletons discarded. Reads were aligned to IMGT to assign V, D and J genes, CDR3 length, and insertions or deletions at six rearrangement sites. Within each subset, clonotype counts were normalized to the number of sorted cells before true diversity and Gini coefficients were calculated with the tcR R package. The overlap coefficient, calculated on TCRB nucleotide sequences, was used to measure repertoire sharing. As a proxy for the pre-selection repertoire, out-of-frame TCRB sequences from naive cells were analyzed. The source is immuneACCESS, and TCRdb retained only in-frame sequences with V and J called. Part of the clones is not carried over; for the studies checked, unresolved V genes explain less than half of this, and the remainder is unexplained. The DNA gave D and trimming, while V, J and clone size come from that table. In this sample the table shows roughly 700,000 clones, roughly 13% of which occur a single time. The ten biggest clones cover 0.02% to 0.025% of the sample.

This clone occurred a few times. Its binding antigen is unknown. Nothing much larger sits one base from this clone, and base qualities are not available. A single peripheral blood draw of 95 to 150 mL on average was collected from each donor into heparinised tubes. A BD FACSAria II and a panel including CD45RO, CCR7, CD25, CD127, CD95 and CD27 were used to sort naive, central memory, regulatory and stem cell-like memory CD4+ T cells. Every sorted population had a purity above 95%. PBMCs were isolated right away by Lymphoprep density gradient centrifugation and were stained directly, without culture. So that batch effects would be minimized, each experiment stained and sorted samples in pairs, pairing one healthy donor with one patient. Deletion took 0 bases off V and 3 bases off J, with a span of 5 bases between the germline ends. The CDR3 covers 13 residues, taking in both the cysteine and the phenylalanine. Of the read, only the CDR3 DNA is kept; its 39 bases are in frame from base 1. Taken from the germline V gene (reference sequence), the CDR1 and CDR2 loops are SEHNR and FQNEAQ.

This clonotype was obtained from a man in his late teens or twenties with type 1 diabetes. The V and J segments used are TRBV7-9 and TRBJ1-2, with an unclear D gene assignment. Sequencing used naive CD4+ T cells from blood. The cell subset or site label for this specimen denotes: true naive CD4+ T cells. The CDR3 has the sequence CASSLADHYGYTF. The DNA sequence is as follows: TGTGCCAGCAGCTTAGCGGACCACTATGGCTACACCTTC.